The 29 T cell receptor beta chains below come from one sample, sequenced in a study of blood T cells in healthy people across ages. Alongside a J-beta primer mix, a sample-barcoded 5' primer served in a second PCR lasting about 7 to 11 cycles. Each CDR3 protein gets one entry after TCRdb re-called the 5' RACE reads with MiXCR. The data contain about 650,000 distinct CDR3 sequences, roughly 32% of them seen just once; the ten biggest clones take up 15%. The sequenced sample consisted of blood. These receptor sequences come from a woman aged 80 or older in good health.

This clonotype was detected a few times. A much larger clonotype is one base distant, so this may be a read error. The rearrangement joins TRBV5-1 to TRBJ2-3, with D possibly TRBD1 on 5 matching bases. CDR1 and CDR2 (germline): SGHRS, YFSETQ. The CDR3 has 14 amino acids. V was pared by 1 base and J by 2 bases, with 8 bases between. CDR3 sequence (DNA): TGCGCCAGCAGCTTGAGGGGATTCACAGATACGCAGTATTTT. This translates into CASSLRGFTDTQYF.

There are many counts of this clonotype. The chain recombines TRBV20-1 with TRBJ2-3, with D possibly TRBD1 on 5 matching bases. V was pared by 6 bases and J by 7 bases, with 26 bases between. Germline V lookup: CDR1 DFQATT, CDR2 SNEGSKA (reference sequence). This CDR3 comprises 16 residues. For the CDR3, the DNA is TGCAGTGCCGTGGGTGGGGCAGGGCTCACCTCTTATACGCAGTATTTT. Protein sequence: CSAVGGAGLTSYTQYF.

Details on this clonotype: Being one base from a much bigger clone, this may be a read error. The CDR3 region has the DNA TGTGCCAGCAACCCCGGGATTAGCGGGGGCCCGCAGTTCTTC. This translates into CASNPGISGGPQFF. The chain has TRBV6-6 and TRBJ2-1; 9 bases match TRBD2. Germline V gives CDR1 MNHNY, CDR2 SVGAGI (reference sequence). There are 14 residues in the CDR3. V lost 7 bases to trimming and J lost 12 bases; unmatched junction nucleotides: 13.

This clonotype was detected only a few times. This chain joins TRBV14 and TRBJ2-7, with TRBD2 matching over 9 bases. The V segment lost 2 bases and the J segment 7 bases; nucleotides outside the gene matches: 12. Germline V lookup: CDR1 SGHDN, CDR2 FVKESK. The CDR3 runs to 16 residues. In DNA, the CDR3 is TGTGCCAGCAGCCAACTACGCGGGGGGGCCCACAATGAGCAGTACTTC. Amino acids: CASSQLRGGAHNEQYF.

About this clonotype itself: Since a much larger clone is just one base distant, this may be a read error. This sequence joins TRBV7-2 and TRBJ1-1; TRBD1 agrees at 10 bases. Germline lookup yields CDR1 SGHTA and CDR2 FQGNSA. CDR3 size: 17 residues. The V and J ends lost 3 bases and 0 bases, in that order; junction bases with no gene match: 7. CDR3 bases: TGTGCCAGCAGCTTGTGGGAGACAGGGGGCTTGAACACTGAAGCTTTCTTT. Residues: CASSLWETGGLNTEAFF.

This clonotype showed up just once. The chain recombines TRBV7-7 with TRBJ1-3; no definite D call. Looked up from germline, CDR1 is SSHAT and CDR2 is FNYEAQ (reference sequence). This CDR3 region has 13 residues. The V and J ends lost 2 bases and 9 bases respectively, with 11 bases between them. The DNA of the CDR3 is TGTGCCAGCAGCTTAAATCCGGGGTTCACCATATATTTT. Its translation is CASSLNPGFTIYF.

The chain combines TRBV12-3 or TRBV12-4 with TRBJ2-7; TRBD1 aligns across 10 bases. V was clipped by 6 bases and J by 7 bases; unmatched bases: 9. CDR3 length: 14 amino acids. The CDR3 region is CASSFTGTGEEQYF. The CDR3 bases are TGTGCCAGCAGCTTTACCGGGACAGGGGAAGAGCAGTACTTC.

This clonotype was recorded at least ten times. One junction end disagrees with the germline gene, perhaps due to a read error. The gene calls are TRBV5-4 and TRBJ2-7; D possibly corresponds to TRBD1 (5 bases). The CDR3 loop spans 15 amino acids. Germline V CDR1 and CDR2: SGHNT, YYREEE (reference sequence). The CDR3 nucleotides read TGTGCCAGCAGCTCATACGGGCAGGGCTCCCACGAGCAGTACTTC. Amino acids: CASSSYGQGSHEQYF.

This clonotype was observed at least ten times. The rearrangement joins TRBV20-1 to TRBJ1-2; D is ambiguous. V lost 0 bases and J lost 3, with 17 bases in between. Germline V lookup: CDR1 DFQATT, CDR2 SNEGSKA (reference sequence). This CDR3 contains 16 residues. The CDR3 spells CSARDLKKISHYGYTF. The CDR3 bases are TGCAGTGCTAGAGATCTCAAGAAGATAAGTCACTATGGCTACACCTTC.

The V and J genes are TRBV19 and TRBJ2-1; 8 bases are shared with TRBD2. This CDR3 comprises 14 residues. Germline V gives CDR1 LNHDA, CDR2 SQIVND (reference sequence). V was pared by 4 bases and J by 10 bases, with 9 bases of the junction left unmatched. This chain's CDR3 is CASSNRGGHEEQFF. The CDR3 nucleotides read TGTGCCAGTAGTAACCGGGGGGGCCACGAAGAGCAGTTCTTC.

This clonotype came up many times. The rearrangement uses TRBV20-1 and TRBJ2-1; D may correspond to TRBD1 or TRBD2 (5 bases each). CDR1 DFQATT and CDR2 SNEGSKA come from the germline V gene (reference sequence). Trimming removed 5 bases at V and 0 bases at J, with 14 bases between. The CDR3 length is 15 residues. CDR3 loop: CSADRGSSSYNEQFF. The CDR3 coding sequence is TGCAGTGCTGACCGGGGCTCAAGCTCCTACAATGAGCAGTTCTTC.

In this sample, this clonotype turned up a few times. The genes are TRBV4-2 and TRBJ2-1; possible D gene TRBD2, 6 bases. The CDR3 runs to 14 residues. The V end lost 3 bases, the J end lost 2 bases, and 8 bases lay between the germline ends. Germline V lookup: CDR1 LGHNA, CDR2 YNFKEQ. CDR3: CASSHRGTYNEQFF. CDR3 nucleotide sequence: TGTGCCAGCAGCCACCGGGGGACCTACAATGAGCAGTTCTTC.

This chain joins TRBV6-5 and TRBJ2-7, with D unresolved. CDR3 length equals 14 residues. CDR1 is MNHEY, CDR2 SVGAGI, per germline. Trimming left V 2 bases short and J 1 base short, with 9 bases between. The CDR3 DNA reads TGTGCCAGCAGTTACCAAGTGGATTCCTACGAGCAGTACTTC. Protein: CASSYQVDSYEQYF.

In regard to this clonotype: Compared with germline, one end of the junction differs, possibly owing to a read error. The V gene is TRBV6-6, the J gene TRBJ2-3; 10 positions agree with TRBD1. Germline V gives CDR1 MNHNY, CDR2 SVGAGI (reference sequence). The CDR3 is made up of 16 amino acids. CDR3 bases: TGTGTCAGCAGTTACTCGGGACAGGGGTTATCCGATACGCAGTATTTT. This sequence encodes CVSSYSGQGLSDTQYF.

This rearrangement joins TRBV7-8 to TRBJ2-5, with D uncertain. Germline CDR1 and CDR2: SGHVS and FQNEAQ. The V end was cut by 3 bases, the J end by 2 bases, with 10 bases between. This CDR3 spans 14 amino acids. Written as DNA, the CDR3 is TGTGCCAGCAGCTTTTCTGCCCGGCAAGAGACCCAGTACTTC. Translating it yields CASSFSARQETQYF.

This clonotype was found many times. This chain uses TRBV5-4 with TRBJ1-2, with D tentatively TRBD1 (6 bases). V dropped 0 bases and J dropped 7 bases, with 10 bases sitting between them. CDR1 is SGHNT and CDR2 is YYREEE in the germline V gene (reference sequence). The CDR3 sequence is 13 residues long. DNA of the CDR3: TGTGCCAGCAGCTTGGTGGAGGGGGTTGGCTACACCTTC. As protein: CASSLVEGVGYTF.

The rearrangement joins TRBV20-1 to TRBJ2-3; TRBD2 might be the D (6 bases). The CDR3 covers 14 residues. V dropped 3 bases and J dropped 7 bases, with 17 bases sitting between them. Germline CDR1 is DFQATT and CDR2 is SNEGSKA (reference sequence). This chain's CDR3 is CSAREAGNTNTQYF. In DNA form, the CDR3 reads TGCAGTGCTAGGGAAGCGGGTAATACCAATACGCAGTATTTT.

In this sample, this clonotype turned up once. CDR3 nucleotides: TGCGCCAGCAGCCAATCAAGCGGGAGAAGTTCTAATGAGCAGTTCTTC. This codes for CASSQSSGRSSNEQFF. The genes are TRBV4-1 and TRBJ2-1; 8 bases are shared with TRBD2. This CDR3 region has 16 residues. From germline, CDR1 is MGHRA and CDR2 YSYEKL. Trimming took 2 bases from V and 7 from J; bases not matched to a gene: 10.

For this clonotype: A junction end diverges from the germline sequence, so it may reflect a read error. The chain has TRBV7-3 and TRBJ2-1; possibly TRBD2 for D (7 bases). The CDR3 is 15 amino acids. Germline V gives CDR1 SGHTA, CDR2 FQGTGA. The chain's CDR3 is CASSLGGGSSNEQFF. The CDR3 DNA reads as TGTGCCAGCAGCTTAGGGGGGGGCTCCTCCAATGAGCAGTTCTTC.

This clonotype was found a few times. The rearrangement joins TRBV7-9 to TRBJ2-5; TRBD1 is a possible D gene (5 bases). Germline values: CDR1 SEHNR, CDR2 FQNEAQ (reference sequence). The V and J ends lost 6 bases and 2 bases respectively, with 16 bases between them. This CDR3 region has 15 residues. This chain's CDR3 is CASRVGDSAQETQYF. In DNA form, the CDR3 reads TGTGCCAGCAGGGTCGGCGACAGCGCTCAAGAGACCCAGTACTTC.

This clonotype was picked up one time. The junction does not match germline at one end; this may be a read error. The genes are TRBV7-2 and TRBJ1-5; TRBD1 matches at 10 bases. From germline, CDR1 is SGHTA and CDR2 FQGNSA. CDR3 length equals 18 residues. This CDR3 reads CVSTHRGGQGDTYQPQHF. The CDR3 coding sequence is TGTGTCAGCACCCACCGAGGCGGACAGGGGGACACTTATCAGCCCCAGCATTTT.

The sample holds many counts of this clonotype. V usage is TRBV11-2 and J usage is TRBJ2-7; TRBD2 matches at 13 bases. This CDR3 is built from 18 residues. V trimming: 1 base; J trimming: 0 bases; junction bases outside the gene matches: 6. Germline lookup yields CDR1 SGHAT and CDR2 FQNNGV. Here the CDR3 DNA reads TGTGCCAGCAGCTTAGTGGGGACTAGCGGGGCTCTCTCCTACGAGCAGTACTTC. As protein: CASSLVGTSGALSYEQYF.

A remark on this clonotype: The junction departs from germline at one end; a sequencing error may be responsible. The chain links TRBV5-6 to TRBJ2-7, with a weak D call TRBD2 (5 bases). The CDR3 length is 15 residues. Germline CDR1 is SGHDT and CDR2 is YYEEEE. CDR3 sequence (DNA): TGTGCCAGCAGCTTGGATCCTCGCGGGTCCTACGAGCAGAATTTC. Its translation: CASSLDPRGSYEQNF.

This clonotype was counted between two and nine times. J is TRBJ1-5 and V is TRBV5-1, with D maybe TRBD1 (6 bases). Trimming took off 4 bases at V and 7 bases at J, with 12 bases between the two ends. Germline loops: CDR1 SGHRS, CDR2 YFSETQ. The CDR3 sequence is 13 residues long. The CDR3 loop is CASSPQGPQPQHF. The CDR3 coding sequence is TGCGCCAGCAGCCCACAGGGCCCCCAGCCCCAGCATTTT.

In regard to this clonotype: A much bigger clone sits one base away, suggesting this may be a read error. As DNA, the CDR3 is TGTGCCAGCAGCTTACAGCCGGGGGTCTTTGAGCTGTTCTTC. Amino acid sequence: CASSLQPGVFELFF. The rearrangement links TRBV11-2 to TRBJ2-1, with a tentative D call TRBD2 (6 bases). CDR3 size: 14 residues. Per germline, CDR1 SGHAT and CDR2 FQNNGV.

The chain uses TRBV27 and TRBJ2-3; a weak D match, TRBD2 (5 bases). Trimming stripped 5 bases from V and 6 bases from J, with 24 bases between. This CDR3 contains 17 residues. Germline CDR1 is MNHEY and CDR2 is SMNVEV (reference sequence). CDR3 amino acids: CASSRNTIATWIDTQYF. In nucleotides, the CDR3 is TGTGCCAGCAGTCGCAACACCATAGCGACCTGGATTGATACGCAGTATTTT.

This clonotype showed up just a few times. The rearrangement joins TRBV18 to TRBJ2-1; 8 bases map to TRBD1. The ends lost 7 bases at V and 6 bases at J; junction bases unmatched: 11. CDR1 is KGHSH, CDR2 LQKENI, per germline. The CDR3 runs 15 residues. CDR3 protein: CASLSGGLLLNEQFF. The CDR3 DNA is TGTGCCAGCTTATCAGGGGGCCTCCTTCTCAATGAGCAGTTCTTC.

This clonotype was found many times. The chain employs TRBV6-2 or TRBV6-3 and TRBJ2-7; a possible D gene is TRBD2 (5 bases). CDR3 length: 13 amino acids. The germline V gene has CDR1 MNHEY and CDR2 SVGEGT. Between the trimmed V and J ends, which lost 5 bases and 6 bases, there was a span of 14 bases. The CDR3 DNA sequence: TGTGCCAGCAGTACCTCCTTCGGGGTCGAGCAGTACTTC. This gives the protein CASSTSFGVEQYF.

This clonotype has at least ten counts. The chain couples TRBV5-1 to TRBJ2-5; D is unclear. Trimming took 4 bases from V and 4 from J, leaving 11 bases between them. The CDR3 has 13 residues. Germline V gene sequence: CDR1 SGHRS, CDR2 YFSETQ. This CDR3 reads CASSTGSTETQYF. CDR3 in DNA: TGCGCCAGCAGCACCGGAAGCACAGAGACCCAGTACTTC.